One and the same sample provided the 15 T cell receptor beta chains below, sequenced in a study of cytomegalovirus exposure and HLA in healthy donors. Use of 60 Vbeta and 13 Jbeta primers characterized the PCR. Produced via immunoSEQ multiplex PCR; TCRdb's table is partial and in-frame only. The sample shows around 150,000 clones, roughly four fifths of them seen only once. The sequenced material came from PBMCs. These receptors were obtained from a woman aged 45-65 years in good health and CMV-seronegative.

This clone appeared once. The chain combines TRBV2 with TRBJ2-5, with D perhaps TRBD1 (5 bases). Germline CDR1 is SNHLY and CDR2 is FYNNEI. V was clipped by 4 bases and J by 5 bases, with 11 bases between them. CDR3 length: 13 residues. The CDR3 here is CASSGQLRETQYF. CDR3 DNA sequence: TGTGCCAGCAGTGGACAGCTCCGGGAGACCCAGTACTTC.

The V gene is TRBV2, the J gene TRBJ2-7, with 8 bases fitting TRBD1. Germline CDR1 reads SNHLY; CDR2 reads FYNNEI. Trimming removed 6 bases from V and 7 bases from J; junction bases left unmatched: 8. The CDR3 is 13 amino acids. CDR3 bases: TGTGCCAGCAGCGAGACAGGGGTCGGGGAGCAGTACTTC. It encodes CASSETGVGEQYF.

The rearrangement links TRBV2 to TRBJ2-6; D not certain. From germline, CDR1 is SNHLY and CDR2 FYNNEI. Deletions cut 4 bases from V and 1 base from J, with 5 bases between. The CDR3 has 14 amino acids. The CDR3 region is CASSVRSGANVLTF. The CDR3, as DNA: TGTGCCAGCAGTGTCCGGTCTGGGGCCAACGTCCTGACTTTC.

The CDR3 nucleotides read TGTGCCAGTAGTACAGGGTTCGGCGATACGCAGTATTTT. This translates into CASSTGFGDTQYF. The rearrangement joins TRBV19 to TRBJ2-3; possible D gene TRBD1, 5 bases. The germline V gene encodes CDR1 LNHDA and CDR2 SQIVND (reference sequence). The CDR3 is made up of 13 amino acids. V was cut by 4 bases and J by 6 bases, with 11 bases left in between.

V gene TRBV5-7 combines with J gene TRBJ1-3, with 9 nucleotides matching TRBD1. TRBV5-7 is an open reading frame whose function is uncertain. This CDR3 has 19 amino acids. With V trimmed by 5 bases and J by 0 bases, 15 bases remained unmatched. CDR3: CASRLTAGQGADSGNTIYF. DNA of the CDR3: TGTGCCAGCAGGCTCACGGCGGGACAGGGTGCTGACTCTGGAAACACCATATATTTT.

CDR3 residues: CASSPILRGGYNEQFF. The DNA for the CDR3 is TGCGCCAGCAGCCCAATTTTGCGGGGGGGGTACAATGAGCAGTTCTTC. The V and J genes are TRBV4-1 and TRBJ2-1; 9 bases line up with TRBD2. The CDR3 loop spans 16 amino acids. CDR1 and CDR2 (germline): MGHRA, YSYEKL. V dropped 4 bases and J dropped 4; count of bases not matched to a gene: 8.

The chain joins TRBV30 to TRBJ2-3, with D perhaps matching TRBD2 (5 bases). Deletions cut 2 bases from V and 1 base from J, with 13 bases between. The CDR3 is 15 amino acids. Germline assignment: CDR1 GTSNPN and CDR2 SVGIG (reference sequence). The CDR3 nucleotides read TGTGCCTGGAGTTTCGGAGGCGGACGCACAGATACGCAGTATTTT. Translated: CAWSFGGGRTDTQYF.

The V and J genes are TRBV19 and TRBJ2-1; 9 bases match TRBD2. Germline-derived CDR1 and CDR2 are LNHDA and SQIVND (reference sequence). The CDR3 sequence is 16 residues long. J gave up 8 bases and V 5 bases, and 13 bases lay outside the gene matches. In nucleotides, the CDR3 is TGTGCCAGTAGTGCCATCCTAGCGGGAACCCCACATGAGCAGTTCTTC. Its translation: CASSAILAGTPHEQFF.

CDR3 sequence reads: CAWAPGAGGRYEQFF. The CDR3 region has the DNA TGTGCCTGGGCGCCGGGGGCGGGAGGGCGGTATGAGCAGTTCTTC. The chain joins TRBV30 to TRBJ2-1; 9 bases agree with TRBD2. V dropped 5 bases and J dropped 8; count of bases not matched to a gene: 13. This CDR3 contains 15 residues. In germline, CDR1 is GTSNPN, CDR2 SVGIG (reference sequence).

The chain is built from TRBV7-3 and TRBJ2-3, with TRBD2 identical over 12 bases. The CDR3 extends over 15 amino acids. Germline CDR1 SGHTA, CDR2 FQGTGA. V lost 3 bases, J lost 5 bases, and 3 bases stayed unmatched. CDR3 DNA sequence: TGTGCCAGCAGCTTGACGGGACTAGCGGGAGATACGCAGTATTTT. This translates into CASSLTGLAGDTQYF.

The V call is TRBV4-1, the J call TRBJ2-7, with TRBD1 matching 7 bases. The germline V gene has CDR1 MGHRA and CDR2 YSYEKL. V lost 1 base and J lost 3; bases outside the gene matches: 6. The CDR3 is 15 amino acids. Written as DNA, the CDR3 is TGCGCCAGCAGCCAAGCAAGGGACAGCGTCTACGAGCAGTACTTC. Residues: CASSQARDSVYEQYF.

The V and J genes are TRBV4-2 and TRBJ1-4; possible D gene TRBD1, 5 bases. CDR3 length: 15 amino acids. Germline values: CDR1 LGHNA, CDR2 YNFKEQ. Trimming took off 4 bases at V and 5 bases at J, with 14 bases between the two ends. In DNA, the CDR3 is TGTGCCAGCAGCCGAATTTCACAGGAAAATGAAAAACTGTTTTTT. Encoded protein: CASSRISQENEKLFF.

The rearrangement joins TRBV4-3 to TRBJ2-1; maybe TRBD2 (6 bases). The germline CDR1 and CDR2 sequences are LGHNA and YSLEER. The ends were cut back, 3 bases at V and 7 bases at J, with 13 bases in the middle. The CDR3 has 14 residues. The CDR3 protein is CASSQVAESNEQFF. CDR3 nucleotides: TGCGCCAGCAGCCAGGTAGCGGAGTCGAATGAGCAGTTCTTC.

The chain uses TRBV16 and TRBJ1-2; 10 nucleotides agree with TRBD1. The CDR3 extends over 14 amino acids. The junction had 4 bases not matched to a gene; V was cut back by 2 bases and J by 7 bases. Germline V gene lookup returns CDR1 KGHSY and CDR2 FQNENV. DNA for the CDR3: TGTGCCAGCAGCCAAGTGACAGGGGGCGGTGGCTACACCTTC. This encodes CASSQVTGGGGYTF.

The sample holds one count of this clone. The chain carries TRBV2 and TRBJ1-2; 8 bases fit TRBD1. From germline, CDR1 is SNHLY and CDR2 FYNNEI. CDR3 length: 15 amino acids. V shed 6 bases, J shed 2 bases, and the junction held 8 bases outside the gene matches. DNA of the CDR3: TGTGCCAGCAGGGCCGGGACAGGCGAGAACTATGGCTACACCTTC. The encoded protein is CASRAGTGENYGYTF.